This T cell receptor (beta chain) was retrieved from a study of T cells in Graves' hyperthyroidism and ophthalmopathy. The wider study: Peripheral blood was collected at initial diagnosis, before any treatment. Study observations and caveats: From stable hyperthyroidism, ophthalmopathy was set apart by a 13 V-J model.

The CDR3 runs 14 residues. After removal of 0 bases from V and 8 bases from J, the junction contained 6 bases not matched to a gene. The V gene's germline CDR1 is LNHDA and CDR2 SQIVND (reference sequence). The study left out patients who had uncontrolled infection, other autoimmune disease, pregnancy or lactation. It was 10 ml of fresh peripheral blood that supplied the PBMCs. Concerning this clonotype itself: As yet, its antigen is unknown.

From RNA transcripts, TCR beta CDR3 regions were amplified. HTBI primers were the set used in a first-round RT-PCR of the TCR CDR3. TCRdb fed the multiplex PCR reads into MiXCR, producing one record per CDR3 protein. Of more than 350,000 distinct CDR3 sequences listed, nearly 15% are singletons. The genes are TRBV19 and TRBJ1-1, with 7 bases fitting TRBD1. The sequence came from a woman aged 60-70 years with Graves' ophthalmopathy. Sequencing input: blood. CDR3: CASSIDDREGEAFF. The CDR3 bases are TGTGCCAGTAGTATAGACGACAGGGAGGGGGAAGCTTTCTTT.